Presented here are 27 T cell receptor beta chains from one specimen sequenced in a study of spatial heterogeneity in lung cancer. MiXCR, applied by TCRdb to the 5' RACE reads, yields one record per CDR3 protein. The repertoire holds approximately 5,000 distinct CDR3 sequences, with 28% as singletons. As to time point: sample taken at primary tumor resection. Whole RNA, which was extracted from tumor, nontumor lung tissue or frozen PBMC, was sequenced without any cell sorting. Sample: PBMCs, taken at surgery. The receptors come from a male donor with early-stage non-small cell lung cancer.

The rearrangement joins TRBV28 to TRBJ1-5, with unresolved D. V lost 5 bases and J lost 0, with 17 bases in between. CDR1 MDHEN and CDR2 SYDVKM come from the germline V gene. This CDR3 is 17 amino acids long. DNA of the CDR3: TGTGCCAGCAGTCCCGTCAAGGGCCCCTTTAGCAATCAGCCCCAGCATTTT. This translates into CASSPVKGPFSNQPQHF.

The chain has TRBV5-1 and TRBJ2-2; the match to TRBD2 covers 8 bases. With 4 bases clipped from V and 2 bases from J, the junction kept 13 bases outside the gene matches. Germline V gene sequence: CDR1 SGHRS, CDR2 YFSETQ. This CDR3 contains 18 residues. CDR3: CASSTPGGVPLNTGELFF. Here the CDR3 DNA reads TGCGCCAGCAGCACCCCGGGGGGGGTTCCCCTCAACACCGGGGAGCTGTTTTTT.

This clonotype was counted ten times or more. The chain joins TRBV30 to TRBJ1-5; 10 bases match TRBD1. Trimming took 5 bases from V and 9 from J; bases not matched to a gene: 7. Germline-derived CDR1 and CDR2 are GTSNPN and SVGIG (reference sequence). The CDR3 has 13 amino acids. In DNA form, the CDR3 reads TGTGCCTGGGCGGAGGGACAGGGGAGGCCCCAGCATTTT. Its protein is CAWAEGQGRPQHF.

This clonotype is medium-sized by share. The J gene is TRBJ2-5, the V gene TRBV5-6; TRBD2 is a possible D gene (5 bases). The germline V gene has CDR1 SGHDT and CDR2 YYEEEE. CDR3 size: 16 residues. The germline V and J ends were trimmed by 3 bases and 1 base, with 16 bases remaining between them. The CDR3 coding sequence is TGTGCCAGCAGCTCCAACCTAGAAGGGAGCCAAGAGACCCAGTACTTC. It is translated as CASSSNLEGSQETQYF. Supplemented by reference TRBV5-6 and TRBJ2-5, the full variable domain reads DAGVTQSPTHLIKTRGQQVTLRCSPKSGHDTVSWYQQALGQGPQFIFQYYEEEERQRGNFPDRFSGHQFPNYSSELNVNALLLGDSALYLCASSSNLEGSQETQYFGPGTRLLVL.

In DNA, the CDR3 is TGTGCCAGCAGCTCGGGACTTTACAATGAGCAGTTCTTC. Protein product: CASSSGLYNEQFF. V gene TRBV6-2 or TRBV6-3 combines with J gene TRBJ2-1, with a tentative D call TRBD2 (6 bases). Germline-derived CDR1 and CDR2 are MNHEY and SVGEGT. CDR3 size: 13 residues. Deletions cut 6 bases from V and 4 bases from J, with 10 bases between.

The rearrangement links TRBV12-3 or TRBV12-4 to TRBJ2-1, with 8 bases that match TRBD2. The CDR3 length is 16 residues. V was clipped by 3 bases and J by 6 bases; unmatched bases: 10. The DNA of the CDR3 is TGTGCCAGCAGTTTGGCTTTGCCGGGAGGGTTCAATGAGCAGTTCTTC. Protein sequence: CASSLALPGGFNEQFF.

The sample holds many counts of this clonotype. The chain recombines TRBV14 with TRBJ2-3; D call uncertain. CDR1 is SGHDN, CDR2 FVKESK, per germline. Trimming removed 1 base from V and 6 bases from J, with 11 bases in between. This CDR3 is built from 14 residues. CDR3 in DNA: TGTGCCAGCAGCCAAGCGGCAGGTCTTGATACGCAGTATTTT. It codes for CASSQAAGLDTQYF.

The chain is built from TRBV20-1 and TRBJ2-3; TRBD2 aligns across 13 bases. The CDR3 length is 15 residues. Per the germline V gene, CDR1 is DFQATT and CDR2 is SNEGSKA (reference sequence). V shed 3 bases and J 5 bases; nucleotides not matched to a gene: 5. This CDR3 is CSASARLAGGDTQYF. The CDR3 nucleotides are TGCAGTGCTAGTGCCCGACTAGCGGGGGGAGATACGCAGTATTTT.

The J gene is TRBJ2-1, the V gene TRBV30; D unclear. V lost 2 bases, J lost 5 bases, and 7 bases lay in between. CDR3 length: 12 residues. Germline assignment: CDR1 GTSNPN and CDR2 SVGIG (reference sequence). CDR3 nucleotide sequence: TGTGCCTGGAGTCACATGAACAATGAGCAGTTCTTC. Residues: CAWSHMNNEQFF.

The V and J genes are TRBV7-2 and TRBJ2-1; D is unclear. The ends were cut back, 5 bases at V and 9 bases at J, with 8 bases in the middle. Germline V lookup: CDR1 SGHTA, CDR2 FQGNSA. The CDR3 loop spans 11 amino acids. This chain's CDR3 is CASSPRSEQFF. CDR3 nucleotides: TGTGCCAGCAGCCCCCGAAGTGAGCAGTTCTTC. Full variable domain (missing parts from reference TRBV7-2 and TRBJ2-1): GAGVSQSPSNKVTEKGKDVELRCDPISGHTALYWYRQSLGQGLEFLIYFQGNSAPDKSGLPSDRFSAERTGGSVSTLTIQRTQQEDSAVYLCASSPRSEQFFGPGTRLTVL.

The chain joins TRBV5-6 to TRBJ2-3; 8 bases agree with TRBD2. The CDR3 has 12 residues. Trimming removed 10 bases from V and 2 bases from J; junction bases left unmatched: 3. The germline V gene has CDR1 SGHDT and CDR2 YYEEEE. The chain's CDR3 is CAAGGYTDTQYF. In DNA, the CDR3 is TGTGCCGCGGGGGGATACACAGATACGCAGTATTTT. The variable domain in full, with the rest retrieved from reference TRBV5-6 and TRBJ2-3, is DAGVTQSPTHLIKTRGQQVTLRCSPKSGHDTVSWYQQALGQGPQFIFQYYEEEERQRGNFPDRFSGHQFPNYSSELNVNALLLGDSALYLCAAGGYTDTQYFGPGTRLTVL.

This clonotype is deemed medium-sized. The CDR3 here is CASSVGSLAGQETQYF. The CDR3 bases are TGTGCCAGCAGTGTAGGGTCGCTAGCGGGACAAGAGACCCAGTACTTC. This rearrangement joins TRBV7-2 to TRBJ2-5; 9 positions agree with TRBD2. CDR3 length equals 16 residues. V was pared by 6 bases and J by 2 bases, with 10 bases of the junction left unmatched. The germline V gene encodes CDR1 SGHTA and CDR2 FQGNSA. The full variable domain, rest sourced from reference TRBV7-2 and TRBJ2-5, is GAGVSQSPSNKVTEKGKDVELRCDPISGHTALYWYRQSLGQGLEFLIYFQGNSAPDKSGLPSDRFSAERTGGSVSTLTIQRTQQEDSAVYLCASSVGSLAGQETQYFGPGTRLLVL.

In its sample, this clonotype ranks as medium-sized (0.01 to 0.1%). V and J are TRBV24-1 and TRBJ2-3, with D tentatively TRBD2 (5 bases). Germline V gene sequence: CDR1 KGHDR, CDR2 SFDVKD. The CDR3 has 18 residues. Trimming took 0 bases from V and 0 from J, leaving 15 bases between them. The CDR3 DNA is TGTGCCACCAGTGATTTGCTCCAGAGCGGAACTAGCACAGATACGCAGTATTTT. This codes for CATSDLLQSGTSTDTQYF.

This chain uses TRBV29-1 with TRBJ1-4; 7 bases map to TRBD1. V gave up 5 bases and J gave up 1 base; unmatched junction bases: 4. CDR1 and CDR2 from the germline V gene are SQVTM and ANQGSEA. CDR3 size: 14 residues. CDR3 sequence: CSVRHRGTNEKLFF. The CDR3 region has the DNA TGCAGCGTTAGGCACAGGGGAACTAATGAAAAACTGTTTTTT.

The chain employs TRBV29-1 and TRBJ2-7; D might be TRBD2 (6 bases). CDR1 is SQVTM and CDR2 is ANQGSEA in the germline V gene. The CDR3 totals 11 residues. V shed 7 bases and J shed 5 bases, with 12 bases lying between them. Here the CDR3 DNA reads TGCAGCGCCGGGAGTTACCACGAGCAGTACTTC. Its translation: CSAGSYHEQYF.

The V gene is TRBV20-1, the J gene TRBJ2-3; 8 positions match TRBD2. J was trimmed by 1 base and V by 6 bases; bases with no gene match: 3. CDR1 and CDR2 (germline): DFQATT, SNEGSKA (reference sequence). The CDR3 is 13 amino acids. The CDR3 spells CSAGLAGTDTQYF. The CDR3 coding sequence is TGCAGTGCCGGACTAGCTGGCACAGATACGCAGTATTTT.

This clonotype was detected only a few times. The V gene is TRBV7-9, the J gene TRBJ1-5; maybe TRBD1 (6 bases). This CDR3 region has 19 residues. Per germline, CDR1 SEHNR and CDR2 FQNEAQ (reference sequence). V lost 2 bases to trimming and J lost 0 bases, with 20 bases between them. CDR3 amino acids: CASSLRWETGQYSNQPQHF. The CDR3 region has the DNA TGTGCCAGCAGCTTAAGATGGGAAACAGGGCAATATAGCAATCAGCCCCAGCATTTT.

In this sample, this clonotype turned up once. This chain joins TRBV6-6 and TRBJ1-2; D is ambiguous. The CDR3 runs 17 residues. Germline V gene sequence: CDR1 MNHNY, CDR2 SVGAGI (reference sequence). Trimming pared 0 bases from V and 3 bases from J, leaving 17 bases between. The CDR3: CASSYSDEEANYYGYTF. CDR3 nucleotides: TGTGCCAGCAGTTACTCGGACGAGGAAGCGAACTACTATGGCTACACCTTC.

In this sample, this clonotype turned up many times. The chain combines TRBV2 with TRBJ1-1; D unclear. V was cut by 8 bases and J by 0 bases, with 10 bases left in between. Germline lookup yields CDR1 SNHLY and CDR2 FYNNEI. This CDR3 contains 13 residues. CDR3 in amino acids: CASSQGLNTEAFF. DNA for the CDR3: TGTGCCAGCTCTCAAGGACTGAACACTGAAGCTTTCTTT. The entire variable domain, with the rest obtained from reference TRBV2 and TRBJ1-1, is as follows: EPEVTQTPSHQVTQMGQEVILRCVPISNHLYFYWYRQILGQKVEFLVSFYNNEISEKSEIFDDQFSVERPDGSNFTLKIRSTKLEDSAMYFCASSQGLNTEAFFGQGTRLTVV.

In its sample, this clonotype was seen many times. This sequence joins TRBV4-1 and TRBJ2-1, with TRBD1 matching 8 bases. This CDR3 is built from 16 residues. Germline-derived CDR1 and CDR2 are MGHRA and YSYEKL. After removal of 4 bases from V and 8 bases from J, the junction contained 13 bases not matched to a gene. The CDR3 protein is CASSPGRTGRFDEQFF. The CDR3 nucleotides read TGCGCCAGCAGCCCGGGGCGGACAGGGAGGTTCGATGAGCAGTTCTTC.

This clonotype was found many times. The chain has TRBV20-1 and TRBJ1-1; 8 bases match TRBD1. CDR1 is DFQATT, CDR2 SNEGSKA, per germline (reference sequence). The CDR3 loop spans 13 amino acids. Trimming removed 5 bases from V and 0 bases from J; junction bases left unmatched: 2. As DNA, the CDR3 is TGCAGTGCTCAGGGGGCCATGAACACTGAAGCTTTCTTT. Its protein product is CSAQGAMNTEAFF.

This CDR3 reads CASSGTTGGLGTQYF. The CDR3 nucleotides read TGTGCCAGCAGCGGAACGACAGGGGGTTTGGGGACCCAGTACTTC. J is TRBJ2-5 and V is TRBV9; 9 nucleotides match TRBD1. Germline CDR1 is SGDLS and CDR2 is YYNGEE. The junction had 10 bases not matched to a gene; V was cut back by 3 bases and J by 7 bases. The CDR3 contains 15 residues.

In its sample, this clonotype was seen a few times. CDR3 sequence: CASQLGNEQFF. CDR3 DNA: TGTGCCAGCCAACTCGGAAATGAGCAGTTCTTC. The V call is TRBV2, the J call TRBJ2-1; no firm D call. Trimming left V 8 bases short and J 7 bases short, with 9 bases between. Germline CDR1 reads SNHLY; CDR2 reads FYNNEI. This CDR3 spans 11 amino acids.

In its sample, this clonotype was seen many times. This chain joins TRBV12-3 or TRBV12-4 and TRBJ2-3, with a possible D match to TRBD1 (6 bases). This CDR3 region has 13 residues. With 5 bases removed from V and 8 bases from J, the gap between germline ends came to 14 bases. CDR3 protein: CASSQGGGRTQYF. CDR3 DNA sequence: TGTGCCAGCAGTCAAGGGGGTGGCCGTACGCAGTATTTT.

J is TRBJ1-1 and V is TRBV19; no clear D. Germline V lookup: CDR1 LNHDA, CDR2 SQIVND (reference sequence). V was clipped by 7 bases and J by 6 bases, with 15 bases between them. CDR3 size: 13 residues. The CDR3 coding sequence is TGTGCCAGTACCTTACACGGAGTCGCTGAAGCTTTCTTT. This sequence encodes CASTLHGVAEAFF.

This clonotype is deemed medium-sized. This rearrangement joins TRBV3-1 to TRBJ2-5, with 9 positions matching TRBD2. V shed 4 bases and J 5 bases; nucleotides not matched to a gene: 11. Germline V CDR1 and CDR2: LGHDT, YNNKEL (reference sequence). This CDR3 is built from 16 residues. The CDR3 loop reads CASSPTLAGSRETQYF. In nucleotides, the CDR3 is TGTGCCAGCAGCCCTACGCTAGCGGGGTCTCGTGAGACCCAGTACTTC.

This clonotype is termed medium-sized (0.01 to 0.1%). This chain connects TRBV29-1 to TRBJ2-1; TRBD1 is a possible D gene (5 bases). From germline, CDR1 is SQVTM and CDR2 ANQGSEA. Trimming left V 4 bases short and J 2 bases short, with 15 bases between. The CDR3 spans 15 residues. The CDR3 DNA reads TGCAGCGTTGGGTGGCTGGGGCCCCCCTACAATGAGCAGTTCTTC. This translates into CSVGWLGPPYNEQFF.